This T cell receptor (beta chain) stems from a study of shared clonotypes between healthy human individuals. Study-wide results and caveats: Naive CD4 clonotypes overlapped across a handful of donors at approximately 4.5%.

It was at deep level that the assay was run. The repertoire was sequenced with immunoSEQ multiplex PCR; TCRdb's copy has only in-frame clones and lacks some. The table has about 2.4 million clones, around 94% seen once; the top ten hold 0.11% to 0.15%. Caucasian adults residing in Nashville, Tennessee made up all the donors. The CD4+ fraction was divided into a CD45RA+ naive subset and a CD45RA-negative memory subset. CDR3 size: 12 residues. The V gene lost 4 bases and the J gene lost 8 bases, with 9 bases spanning the gap. Per germline, CDR1 WSHSY and CDR2 SAAADI. About this clone itself: Its matching antigen is unknown.

The sequenced sample was naive CD4+ T cells sorted from blood. Subset given: CD45RA+ positively selected. V and J are TRBV10-2 and TRBJ2-1; D gene uncertain. This clonotype originated in a man between 18 and 35 years old in good health. DNA of the CDR3: TGCGCCAGCAGTGTAGCATCCGATGAGCAGTTCTTC. It is translated as CASSVASDEQFF.